This entry features one TCR beta chain sequence. This clone occurred once. Its antigen target is currently unknown. No much larger clonotype is one base removed from it; base qualities were not supplied. The sample's time point label is to be understood as: baseline before first vaccination. Vaccinee samples were obtained from the UK trials COV001 and COV002, which included a single-blind randomized controlled phase 2/3 trial of AZD1222 (ChAdOx1 nCoV-19) in healthy adults. For TCRbeta chain sequencing, PBMC samples were collected from trial participants at day 0 and at day 28 after the second dose. V and J are trimmed by 4 bases and 7 bases, and the gene matches miss 11 bases of the junction. Via the germline V gene, CDR1 is SGHDT and CDR2 YYEEEE. Measured from the cysteine to the phenylalanine, the CDR3 is 15 residues long. Only the CDR3 DNA is retained, 45 bases long and in frame from the first base.

The sample belongs to a study of T cell responses to AZD1222 COVID-19 vaccine (dated by TCRdb to the early 2020s). In the study overall: Because spike-specific TCR depth and breadth did not differ between the two schedules, AZD1222 recipients who got a second dose at roughly 4 weeks were pooled with those who got a second dose at roughly 12 weeks. A total of about 230 trial participants underwent TCR sequencing, of whom some 210 received two doses of AZD1222 and about 25 received two doses of the MenACWY control vaccine. Trial participants were enrolled by age into subgroups of 18-55, 56-69 and 70-plus years, and around 140, 26 and 57 TCR-sequenced participants, respectively, were included in these subgroups.

The CDR3 regions of human TCRbeta chains were analyzed by immunosequencing. Turning to the authors' computational methods: TCRs in the repertoires were matched against a reference library of SARS-CoV-2-specific TCRs that had been generated with the MIRA antigen-specificity platform. Breadth was defined as the fraction of unique TCRs that were SARS-CoV-2-associated, and depth was defined as the fraction of total T cells that were SARS-CoV-2-associated. Each spike-specific TCR was assigned to its reactive spike region and to a CD4 or CD8 class using the MIRA data. Log10-transformed breadth and depth values were compared by one-way ANOVA with Sidak's multiple comparisons tests. Drawn from immuneACCESS, this table holds only the in-frame rearrangements with V and J called that TCRdb kept. Clones are partly lost; checked studies trace under half to an unresolved V gene and leave the rest unexplained. V and J calls and clone size follow that table, whereas D and trimming were derived from the DNA. In all, the sample holds roughly 120,000 clones, and 65% to 85% of those were seen once. The ten largest clones capture 9.4% of the sample.

The paper as a whole reports these results and caveats: The vaccine-associated CD4 TCRs covered the entire spike protein, and the dominant responses fell in regions 160-218 and 743-854. Because no day 14 peak-response samples were available, repertoires were characterized only after the peak T cell response. Reportedly, close to half of the unique spike-specific TCRs recognized epitopes lying outside the regions that are mutated in the B.1.351 and B.1.1.7 variants. The 56-69-year group was small, and its depth increase did not reach significance, likely because of low power. Only 5 to 7 AZD1222 recipients were SARS-CoV-2 seropositive at baseline, limiting conclusions about previously exposed vaccinees. Participants were mostly white British, with more females than males. The authors suggested clonal diversity may have been underestimated. Spike-specific TCR breadth and depth rose significantly after two AZD1222 doses compared with day 0 and with MenACWY recipients.

This TCR was sampled from an adult in good health. The chain employs TRBV5-6 and TRBJ1-2; 9 of the junction bases match TRBD1. Sequenced material: peripheral blood, taken on day 0 of AZD1222 vaccination. The DNA sequence is TGTGCCAGCAGCCCACCGGGACAGGGAATTGCTGGCTACACCTTC. Its amino acids are CASSPPGQGIAGYTF.